What follows are 31 T cell receptor beta chains derived from one specimen sequenced in a study of T cell responses to AZD1222 COVID-19 vaccine. Libraries were prepared by immunoSEQ multiplex PCR; TCRdb keeps only in-frame clonotypes and omits some of them. Seen here are about 120,000 clones, approximately 87% observed once, and the top ten hold under 4.5%. The source was peripheral blood, collected on day 0 of AZD1222 vaccination. The receptors were gathered from an adult in good health.

The chain uses TRBV10-3 and TRBJ2-1; 12 positions agree with TRBD2. This CDR3 comprises 13 residues. With V trimmed by 10 bases and J by 8 bases, 6 bases remained unmatched. Germline V gene lookup returns CDR1 ENHRY and CDR2 SYGVKD. CDR3 amino acids: CATGLAGYDEQFF. CDR3 in DNA: TGTGCCACAGGACTAGCGGGGTACGATGAGCAGTTCTTC.

V usage is TRBV7-9 and J usage is TRBJ1-6, with D hard to call. Looked up from germline, CDR1 is SEHNR and CDR2 is FQNEAQ (reference sequence). Trimming took off 5 bases at V and 8 bases at J, with 13 bases between the two ends. This CDR3 comprises 14 residues. The CDR3 region has the DNA TGTGCCAGCAGCCCCCTCGACGTCCATTCACCCCTCCACTTT. This translates into CASSPLDVHSPLHF. The full variable domain, completed using reference TRBV7-9 and TRBJ1-6, is DTGVSQNPRHKITKRGQNVTFRCDPISEHNRLYWYRQTLGQGPEFLTYFQNEAQLEKSRLLSDRFSAERPKGSFSTLEIQRTEQGDSAMYLCASSPLDVHSPLHFGNGTRLTVT.

CDR3: CASSLPPDNQPQHF. The CDR3 nucleotides are TGTGCCAGCAGCTTACCTCCGGACAATCAGCCCCAGCATTTT. The chain recombines TRBV7-2 with TRBJ1-5; D gene unclear. CDR1 and CDR2 from the germline V gene are SGHTA and FQGNSA. V was trimmed by 2 bases and J by 3 bases, leaving 8 bases between them. The CDR3 spans 14 residues.

The chain carries TRBV13 and TRBJ2-7; D unresolved. CDR3 length: 15 amino acids. CDR1 and CDR2 from the germline V gene are PRHDT and FYEKMQ (reference sequence). V dropped 5 bases and J dropped 0 bases, with 14 bases sitting between them. CDR3 in DNA: TGTGCCAGCAGCCCCTCGGACCGATTCTCCTACGAGCAGTACTTC. Its translation: CASSPSDRFSYEQYF.

The table lists this clone with many counts. Other DNA sequences in the sample encode the same CDR3. The chain is built from TRBV11-3 and TRBJ2-1; 7 bases map to TRBD2. With V trimmed by 0 bases and J by 0 bases, 8 bases remained unmatched. The germline V gene has CDR1 SGHNT and CDR2 YENEEA. The CDR3 is 18 amino acids. The CDR3 spells CASSLDQGGTSSYNEQFF. In nucleotides, the CDR3 is TGTGCCAGCAGCTTAGATCAGGGAGGGACGAGCTCCTACAATGAGCAGTTCTTC.

By share, this clone ranks as medium-sized. This CDR3 is CASSEGTGISYNEQFF. DNA for the CDR3: TGTGCCAGCAGTGAAGGGACAGGTATATCCTACAATGAGCAGTTCTTC. The chain has TRBV2 and TRBJ2-1; 7 nucleotides agree with TRBD1. The CDR3 runs to 16 residues. In germline, CDR1 is SNHLY, CDR2 FYNNEI. The V segment lost 1 base and the J segment 1 base; nucleotides outside the gene matches: 4.

The V call is TRBV19, the J call TRBJ1-2; no firm D call. Germline loops: CDR1 LNHDA, CDR2 SQIVND (reference sequence). The CDR3 is 12 amino acids. Deletions cut 3 bases from V and 4 bases from J, with 6 bases between. The CDR3 sequence: CASSIPGYGYTF. In DNA form, the CDR3 reads TGTGCCAGTAGTATCCCAGGCTATGGCTACACCTTC.

This clone was seen a handful of times. This chain joins TRBV29-1 and TRBJ1-2; the D gene is possibly TRBD1 (5 bases). Trimming cost V 6 bases and J 5 bases, with 16 bases left between them. From germline, CDR1 is SQVTM and CDR2 ANQGSEA. The CDR3 loop spans 13 amino acids. CDR3 loop: CSVNLGTFYGYTF. The DNA for the CDR3 is TGCAGCGTCAATCTAGGGACTTTTTATGGCTACACCTTC.

Comments on this clone: This CDR3 is also generated by other DNA sequences in the sample. The chain has TRBV7-9 and TRBJ2-5; D gene unclear. The CDR3 runs 12 residues. CDR1 and CDR2 (germline): SEHNR, FQNEAQ (reference sequence). The germline V and J ends were trimmed by 1 base and 0 bases, with 0 bases remaining between them. CDR3 region: CASSLDQETQYF. The CDR3 DNA follows: TGTGCCAGCAGCTTAGACCAAGAGACCCAGTACTTC.

As to this clone: This sample includes further DNA sequences coding for the same CDR3. The chain carries TRBV7-3 and TRBJ1-1; D uncertain. Germline CDR1 is SGHTA and CDR2 is FQGTGA. V was trimmed by 4 bases and J by 1 base, leaving 7 bases between them. The CDR3 length is 13 residues. The CDR3 nucleotides read TGTGCCAGCAGCTCCGGCCCGAACACTGAAGCTTTCTTT. Its protein product is CASSSGPNTEAFF.

The rearrangement links TRBV7-3 to TRBJ1-1, with 7 bases aligning to TRBD1. Losses at the gene ends were 6 bases for V and 5 bases for J; bases not matched to a gene: 9. CDR1 and CDR2 (germline): SGHTA, FQGTGA. The CDR3 covers 14 residues. CDR3 protein: CASRPRQGGTEAFF. The CDR3, as DNA: TGTGCCAGCAGACCCCGACAGGGAGGAACTGAAGCTTTCTTT. The complete variable domain, with remaining parts taken from reference TRBV7-3 and TRBJ1-1, reads GAGVSQTPSNKVTEKGKYVELRCDPISGHTALYWYRQSLGQGPEFLIYFQGTGAADDSGLPNDRFFAVRPEGSVSTLKIQRTERGDSAVYLCASRPRQGGTEAFFGQGTRLTVV.

The rearrangement joins TRBV12-3 or TRBV12-4 to TRBJ1-1, with D maybe TRBD1 (5 bases). This CDR3 contains 13 residues. The V end lost 6 bases, the J end lost 7 bases, and 15 bases lay between the germline ends. CDR3 nucleotide sequence: TGTGCCAGCAGCTCCTCGACAGAGTATGAAGCTTTCTTT. This sequence encodes CASSSSTEYEAFF.

The V gene is TRBV2, the J gene TRBJ2-2; D unclear. Germline CDR1 and CDR2: SNHLY and FYNNEI. V gave up 2 bases and J gave up 4 bases, with 8 bases separating them. This CDR3 region has 14 residues. CDR3 region: CASSELGPTGELFF. The CDR3 DNA reads TGTGCCAGCAGTGAACTCGGTCCCACCGGGGAGCTGTTTTTT.

This sequence joins TRBV5-6 and TRBJ1-3; TRBD1 agrees at 7 bases. The trim removed 4 bases at V and 0 bases at J, leaving 10 bases unmatched. Germline CDR1 reads SGHDT; CDR2 reads YYEEEE. The CDR3 has 17 amino acids. CDR3: CASSQRQGLGSGNTIYF. CDR3 in DNA: TGTGCCAGCAGCCAAAGACAGGGTTTGGGCTCTGGAAACACCATATATTTT.

This sequence joins TRBV7-9 and TRBJ1-3; D is perhaps TRBD1 (5 bases). CDR1 and CDR2 (germline): SEHNR, FQNEAQ (reference sequence). The V end was cut by 2 bases, the J end by 1 base, with 9 bases between. The CDR3 loop spans 15 amino acids. The CDR3 loop is CASSLQGGSGNTIYF. CDR3 bases: TGTGCCAGCAGCTTACAGGGAGGATCTGGAAACACCATATATTTT. The complete variable domain, with remaining parts taken from reference TRBV7-9 and TRBJ1-3, reads DTGVSQNPRHKITKRGQNVTFRCDPISEHNRLYWYRQTLGQGPEFLTYFQNEAQLEKSRLLSDRFSAERPKGSFSTLEIQRTEQGDSAMYLCASSLQGGSGNTIYFGEGSWLTVV.

The rearrangement uses TRBV6-2 or TRBV6-3 and TRBJ2-4, with TRBD2 matching over 9 bases. The V segment lost 2 bases and the J segment 0 bases; nucleotides outside the gene matches: 8. The CDR3 runs 18 residues. Germline V lookup: CDR1 MNHEY, CDR2 SVGEGT. The CDR3 loop reads CASSYGPSGVLAKNIQYF. Written as DNA, the CDR3 is TGTGCCAGCAGTTACGGGCCTAGCGGGGTGCTAGCCAAAAACATTCAGTACTTC.

This clone was seen more than once but under ten times. The chain couples TRBV7-2 to TRBJ1-4, with 9 bases matching TRBD1. Per the germline V gene, CDR1 is SGHTA and CDR2 is FQGNSA. CDR3 size: 15 residues. V lost 5 bases, J lost 4 bases, and 5 bases stayed unmatched. CDR3 sequence reads: CASSLTGGVNEKLFF. The DNA for the CDR3 is TGTGCCAGCAGCCTGACAGGGGGGGTTAATGAAAAACTGTTTTTT.

This chain uses TRBV13 with TRBJ2-1; D possibly corresponds to TRBD2 (6 bases). Trimming stripped 5 bases from V and 0 bases from J, with 17 bases between. Germline loops: CDR1 PRHDT, CDR2 FYEKMQ (reference sequence). The CDR3 extends over 17 amino acids. CDR3 in amino acids: CASSPSGLTSSYNEQFF. CDR3 nucleotide sequence: TGTGCCAGCAGCCCATCGGGACTTACGAGCTCCTACAATGAGCAGTTCTTC. The full variable domain, rest sourced from reference TRBV13 and TRBJ2-1, is AAGVIQSPRHLIKEKRETATLKCYPIPRHDTVYWYQQGPGQDPQFLISFYEKMQSDKGSIPDRFSAQQFSDYHSELNMSSLELGDSALYFCASSPSGLTSSYNEQFFGPGTRLTVL.

This clone is a singleton in its sample. This chain connects TRBV5-1 to TRBJ1-3, with D tentatively TRBD1 (6 bases). Germline CDR1 reads SGHRS; CDR2 reads YFSETQ. V was trimmed by 3 bases and J by 4 bases, leaving 8 bases between them. CDR3 length: 13 amino acids. The CDR3 loop is CASSWDIGNTIYF. The CDR3 DNA reads TGCGCCAGCAGCTGGGACATCGGAAACACCATATATTTT.

The chain couples TRBV7-9 to TRBJ1-3; D ambiguous. Germline values: CDR1 SEHNR, CDR2 FQNEAQ (reference sequence). The CDR3 runs to 10 residues. Trimming left V 6 bases short and J 9 bases short, with 6 bases between. CDR3 DNA sequence: TGTGCCAGCAGTTCGAGCACCATATATTTT. Its translation: CASSSSTIYF.

V is TRBV6-5 and J is TRBJ1-5; 9 bases fit TRBD1. Germline assignment: CDR1 MNHEY and CDR2 SVGAGI. This CDR3 has 13 amino acids. V was clipped by 4 bases and J by 6 bases; unmatched bases: 1. In DNA form, the CDR3 reads TGTGCCAGCAGTTCGGACAGGGGTCAGCCCCAGCATTTT. This encodes CASSSDRGQPQHF.

The chain is built from TRBV2 and TRBJ2-5, with a weak D call TRBD1 (6 bases). Trimming pared 5 bases from V and 1 base from J, leaving 8 bases between. CDR1 and CDR2 (germline): SNHLY, FYNNEI. The CDR3 consists of 13 residues. For the CDR3, the DNA is TGTGCCAGCAGTCGGGACATCCAAGAGACCCAGTACTTC. Amino acid sequence: CASSRDIQETQYF.

The chain is built from TRBV5-1 and TRBJ2-5; no definite D call. This CDR3 has 14 residues. Germline CDR1 SGHRS, CDR2 YFSETQ. V lost 0 bases to trimming and J lost 1 base, with 7 bases between them. CDR3 bases: TGCGCCAGCAGCTTGGGATGGGTCCAAGAGACCCAGTACTTC. Translation gives CASSLGWVQETQYF.

The chain joins TRBV9 to TRBJ2-6, with 12 bases identical to TRBD2. Germline V gives CDR1 SGDLS, CDR2 YYNGEE. The CDR3 sequence is 18 residues long. V dropped 4 bases and J dropped 1; count of bases not matched to a gene: 6. CDR3 sequence reads: CASSTQTSGGSGANVLTF. The CDR3 nucleotides read TGTGCCAGCAGCACTCAGACTAGCGGGGGATCTGGGGCCAACGTCCTGACTTTC.

CDR3 nucleotide sequence: TGTGCCAGCAGCTTTGACAGAACTAATGAAAAACTGTTTTTT. Translation gives CASSFDRTNEKLFF. The V call is TRBV5-4, the J call TRBJ1-4, with D tentatively TRBD1 (5 bases). Trimming left V 2 bases short and J 1 base short, with 6 bases between. The CDR3 runs to 14 residues. Germline CDR1 SGHNT, CDR2 YYREEE (reference sequence).

The V gene is TRBV5-1, the J gene TRBJ2-5, with 9 bases lining up with TRBD2. Germline CDR1 SGHRS, CDR2 YFSETQ. There are 16 residues in the CDR3. V dropped 0 bases and J dropped 1; count of bases not matched to a gene: 4. CDR3 sequence reads: CASSLAAGGLQETQYF. DNA for the CDR3: TGCGCCAGCAGCTTGGCAGCGGGGGGCCTCCAAGAGACCCAGTACTTC.

This clone was found once. This chain connects TRBV4-2 to TRBJ2-5; 7 bases fit TRBD1. This CDR3 has 16 amino acids. V shed 3 bases and J 2 bases; nucleotides not matched to a gene: 9. Germline CDR1 LGHNA, CDR2 YNFKEQ. The CDR3 sequence: CASSQLGQRAQETQYF. For the CDR3, the DNA is TGTGCCAGCAGCCAGCTGGGACAGCGCGCTCAAGAGACCCAGTACTTC.

This clone was recorded a few times. J is TRBJ1-5 and V is TRBV19; TRBD1 matches at 9 bases. The CDR3 consists of 15 residues. Germline loops: CDR1 LNHDA, CDR2 SQIVND (reference sequence). The junction had 8 bases not matched to a gene; V was cut back by 7 bases and J by 4 bases. The CDR3 is CASTLRDRVNQPQHF. The CDR3 region has the DNA TGTGCCAGTACCCTCAGGGACAGGGTTAATCAGCCCCAGCATTTT.

The chain recombines TRBV7-2 with TRBJ1-5; TRBD1 aligns across 8 bases. The V gene's germline CDR1 is SGHTA and CDR2 FQGNSA. The CDR3 covers 15 residues. V dropped 5 bases and J dropped 0; count of bases not matched to a gene: 3. The CDR3 loop is CASSPTGASNQPQHF. For the CDR3, the DNA is TGTGCCAGCAGCCCGACAGGGGCTAGCAATCAGCCCCAGCATTTT. The whole variable domain, remainder taken from reference TRBV7-2 and TRBJ1-5, is GAGVSQSPSNKVTEKGKDVELRCDPISGHTALYWYRQSLGQGLEFLIYFQGNSAPDKSGLPSDRFSAERTGGSVSTLTIQRTQQEDSAVYLCASSPTGASNQPQHFGDGTRLSIL.

V is TRBV27 and J is TRBJ1-2; 8 bases fit TRBD1. The ends lost 4 bases at V and 2 bases at J; junction bases unmatched: 3. The CDR3 loop spans 14 amino acids. The germline V gene encodes CDR1 MNHEY and CDR2 SMNVEV (reference sequence). The CDR3 is CASSSWTGNYGYTF. CDR3 nucleotide sequence: TGTGCCAGCAGTTCCTGGACAGGGAACTATGGCTACACCTTC.

This chain links TRBV19 with TRBJ1-5, with 10 bases lining up with TRBD1. The CDR3 totals 16 residues. V shed 6 bases and J 7 bases; nucleotides not matched to a gene: 12. From germline, CDR1 is LNHDA and CDR2 SQIVND (reference sequence). The CDR3 spells CASSPSRDRGPQPQHF. CDR3 sequence (DNA): TGTGCCAGTAGCCCATCCCGGGACAGGGGCCCCCAGCCCCAGCATTTT.